This T cell receptor (beta chain) stems from a study of OX40 agonist ivuxolimab in advanced cancers. Looking at the study overall: Patients were treated with intravenous ivuxolimab, dosed at 0.01 to 10 mg/kg and infused every 2 weeks. Those treated in dose escalation had hepatocellular carcinoma, melanoma, renal cell cancer or head and neck cancer. The eligibility criteria allowed prior anti-PD-1, anti-PD-L1 or anti-CTLA-4 therapy, and around 40% had some.

Sequenced by immunoSEQ multiplex PCR; TCRdb stores in-frame clones only, minus some. The sample has approximately 88,000 clones; approximately 91% are singletons. The germline gives CDR1 KGHSH, CDR2 LQKENI. The CDR3 has 17 amino acids. V was trimmed by 2 bases and J by 1 base, leaving 14 bases between them. The sample in question was CD4+ or CD8+ T cells sorted from blood, obtained in a trial of the OX40 agonist ivuxolimab. The sequence was collected from an adult with an advanced solid tumor such as melanoma, head and neck, liver or kidney cancer. The chain couples TRBV18 to TRBJ1-4; tentative D call: TRBD1 (5 bases). The CDR3 reads CASSPGPGELTNEKLFF. CDR3 DNA sequence: TGTGCCAGCTCACCAGGCCCGGGGGAATTAACTAATGAAAAACTGTTTTTT.